Here is one TCR beta chain with its context. V lost 3 bases and J 7 bases, leaving 17 bases between the germline ends. Germline V gene data show CDR1 as MDHEN and CDR2 as SYDVKM. The CDR3 consists of 15 residues. The data were taken from a study of OX40 agonist ivuxolimab in advanced cancers. Profiled with immunoSEQ multiplex PCR; TCRdb holds only in-frame clones, not every one. The sample lists fewer than 65,000 clones; 85% to 90% were seen once. The TCR was taken from an adult with an advanced solid tumor such as melanoma, head and neck, liver or kidney cancer. This chain joins TRBV28 and TRBJ2-3; TRBD2 is a possible D gene (6 bases). Sequences were derived from CD4+ or CD8+ T cells sorted from blood, sampled in a trial of the OX40 agonist ivuxolimab. DNA of the CDR3: TGTGCCAGCAGTTTGGAGGGAGGCACAGAAAATACGCAGTATTTT. This encodes CASSLEGGTENTQYF. Looking up the rest from reference TRBV28 and TRBJ2-3 gives the full variable domain: DVKVTQSSRYLVKRTGEKVFLECVQDMDHENMFWYRQDPGLGLRLIYFSYDVKMKEKGDIPEGYSVSREKKERFSLILESASTNQTSMYLCASSLEGGTENTQYFGPGTRLTVL.